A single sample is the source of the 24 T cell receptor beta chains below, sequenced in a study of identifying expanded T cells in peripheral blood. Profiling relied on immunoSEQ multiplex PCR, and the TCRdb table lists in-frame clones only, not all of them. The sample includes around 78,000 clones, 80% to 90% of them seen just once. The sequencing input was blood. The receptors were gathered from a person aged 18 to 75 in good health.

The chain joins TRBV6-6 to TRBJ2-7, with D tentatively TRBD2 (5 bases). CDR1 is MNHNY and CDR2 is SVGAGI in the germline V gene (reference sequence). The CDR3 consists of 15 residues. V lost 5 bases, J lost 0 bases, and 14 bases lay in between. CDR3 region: CASSRLAQVSYEQYF. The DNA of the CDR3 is TGTGCCAGCAGTAGATTAGCGCAAGTCTCCTACGAGCAGTACTTC.

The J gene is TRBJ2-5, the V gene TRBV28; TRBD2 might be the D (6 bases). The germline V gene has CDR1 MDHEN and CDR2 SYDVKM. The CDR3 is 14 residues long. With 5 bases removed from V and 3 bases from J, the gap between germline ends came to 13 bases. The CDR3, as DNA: TGTGCCAGCAGTGGGACTCTATTCGAAGAGACCCAGTACTTC. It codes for CASSGTLFEETQYF.

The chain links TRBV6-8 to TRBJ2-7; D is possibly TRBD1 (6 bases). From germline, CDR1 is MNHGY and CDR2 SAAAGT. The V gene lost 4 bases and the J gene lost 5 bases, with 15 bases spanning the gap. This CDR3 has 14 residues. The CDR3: CASSLQGGDHEQYF. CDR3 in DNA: TGTGCCAGCAGTTTACAGGGTGGGGACCACGAGCAGTACTTC.

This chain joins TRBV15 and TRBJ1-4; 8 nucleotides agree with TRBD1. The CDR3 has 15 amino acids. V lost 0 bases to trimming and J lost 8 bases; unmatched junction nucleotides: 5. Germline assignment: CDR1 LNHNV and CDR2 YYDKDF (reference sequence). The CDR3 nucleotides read TGTGCCACCAGCAGAGATAGGACAGGGAACGAAAAACTGTTTTTT. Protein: CATSRDRTGNEKLFF.

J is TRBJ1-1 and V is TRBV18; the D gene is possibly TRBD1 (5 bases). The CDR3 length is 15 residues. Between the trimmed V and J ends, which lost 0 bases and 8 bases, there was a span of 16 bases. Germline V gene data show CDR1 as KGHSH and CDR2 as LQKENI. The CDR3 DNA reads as TGTGCCAGCTCACCACCGGGGGACCTGGGGCCCGAAGCTTTCTTT. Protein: CASSPPGDLGPEAFF.

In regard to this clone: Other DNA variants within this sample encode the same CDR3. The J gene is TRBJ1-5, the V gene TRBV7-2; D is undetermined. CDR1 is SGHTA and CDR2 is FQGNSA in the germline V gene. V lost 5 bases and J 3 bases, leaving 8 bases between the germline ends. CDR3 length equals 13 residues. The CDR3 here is CASSLDSNQPQHF. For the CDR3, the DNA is TGTGCCAGCAGCCTCGACTCCAATCAGCCCCAGCATTTT.

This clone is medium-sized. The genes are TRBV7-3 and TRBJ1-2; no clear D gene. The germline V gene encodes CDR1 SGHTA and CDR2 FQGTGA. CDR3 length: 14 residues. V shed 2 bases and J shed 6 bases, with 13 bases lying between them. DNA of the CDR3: TGTGCCAGCAGCTTAGGGGTAAGAGGAGATGGCTACACCTTC. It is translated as CASSLGVRGDGYTF.

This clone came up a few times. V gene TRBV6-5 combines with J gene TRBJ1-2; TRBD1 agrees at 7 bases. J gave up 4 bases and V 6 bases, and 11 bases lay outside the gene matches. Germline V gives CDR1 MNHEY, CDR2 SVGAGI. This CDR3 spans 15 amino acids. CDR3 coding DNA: TGTGCCAGCAGGCCCCAGGAGGGGGCGAGCTATGGCTACACCTTC. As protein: CASRPQEGASYGYTF.

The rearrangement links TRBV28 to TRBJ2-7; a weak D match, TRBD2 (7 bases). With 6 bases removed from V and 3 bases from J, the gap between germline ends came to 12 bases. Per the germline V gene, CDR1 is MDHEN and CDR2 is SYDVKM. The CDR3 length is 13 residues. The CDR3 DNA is TGTGCCAGCAGCCCGGGGGGCGGCTACGAGCAGTACTTC. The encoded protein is CASSPGGGYEQYF.

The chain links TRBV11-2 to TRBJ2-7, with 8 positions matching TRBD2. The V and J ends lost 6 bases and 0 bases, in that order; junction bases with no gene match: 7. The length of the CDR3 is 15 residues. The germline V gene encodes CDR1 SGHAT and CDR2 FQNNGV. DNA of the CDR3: TGTGCCAGCAGAGCCCCGGGGGGGAGCTCCTACGAGCAGTACTTC. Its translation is CASRAPGGSSYEQYF.

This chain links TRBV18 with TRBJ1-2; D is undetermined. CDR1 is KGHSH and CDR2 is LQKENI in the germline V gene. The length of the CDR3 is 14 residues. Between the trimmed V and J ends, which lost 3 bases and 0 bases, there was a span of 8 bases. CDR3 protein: CASSPSESNYGYTF. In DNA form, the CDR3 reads TGTGCCAGCTCACCGTCAGAATCTAACTATGGCTACACCTTC.

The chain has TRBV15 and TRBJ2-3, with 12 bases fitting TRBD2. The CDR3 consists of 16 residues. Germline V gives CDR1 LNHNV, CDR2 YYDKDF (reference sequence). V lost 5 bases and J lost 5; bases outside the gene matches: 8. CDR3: CATSPPRLAGEDTQYF. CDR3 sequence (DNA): TGTGCCACCAGCCCACCTCGACTAGCGGGAGAAGATACGCAGTATTTT.

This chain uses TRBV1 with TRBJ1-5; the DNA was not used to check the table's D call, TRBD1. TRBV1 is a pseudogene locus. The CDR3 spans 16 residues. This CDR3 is CASSQDRDSSYQPQHF. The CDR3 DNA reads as TGCGCCAGCAGCCAAGACAGGGACAGCTCTTATCAGCCCCAGCATTTT.

The CDR3, as DNA: TGTGCCAGCAGCTTAGGGTCCCCCGGCACCGAGCAGTACTTC. Its translation is CASSLGSPGTEQYF. The V call is TRBV5-6, the J call TRBJ2-7; D is unresolved. This CDR3 spans 14 amino acids. The ends were cut back, 2 bases at V and 6 bases at J, with 15 bases in the middle. The germline V gene has CDR1 SGHDT and CDR2 YYEEEE.

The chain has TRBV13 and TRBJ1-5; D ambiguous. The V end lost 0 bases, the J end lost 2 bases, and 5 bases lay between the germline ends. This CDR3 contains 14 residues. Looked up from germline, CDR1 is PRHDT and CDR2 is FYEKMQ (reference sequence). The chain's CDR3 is CASSLGMGNQPQHF. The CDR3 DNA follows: TGTGCCAGCAGCTTAGGTATGGGCAATCAGCCCCAGCATTTT.

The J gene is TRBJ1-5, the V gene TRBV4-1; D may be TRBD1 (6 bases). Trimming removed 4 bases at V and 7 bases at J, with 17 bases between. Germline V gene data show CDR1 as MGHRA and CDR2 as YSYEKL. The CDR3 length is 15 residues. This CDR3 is CASSRTYRDGQPQHF. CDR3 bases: TGCGCCAGCAGCCGAACTTACAGGGACGGGCAGCCCCAGCATTTT.

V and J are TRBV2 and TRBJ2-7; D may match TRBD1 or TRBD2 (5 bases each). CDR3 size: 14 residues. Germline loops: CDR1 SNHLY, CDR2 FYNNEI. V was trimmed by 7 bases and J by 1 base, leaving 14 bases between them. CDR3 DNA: TGTGCCAGCATGAAGTCCGAGGGGTCCTACGAGCAGTACTTC. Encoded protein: CASMKSEGSYEQYF.

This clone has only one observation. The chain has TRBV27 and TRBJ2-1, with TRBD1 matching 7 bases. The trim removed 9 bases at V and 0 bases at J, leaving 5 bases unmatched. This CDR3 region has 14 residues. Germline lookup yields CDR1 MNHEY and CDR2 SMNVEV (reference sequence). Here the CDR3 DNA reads TGTGCCAGTGCGGCAGGGGGCTCCTACAATGAGCAGTTCTTC. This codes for CASAAGGSYNEQFF.

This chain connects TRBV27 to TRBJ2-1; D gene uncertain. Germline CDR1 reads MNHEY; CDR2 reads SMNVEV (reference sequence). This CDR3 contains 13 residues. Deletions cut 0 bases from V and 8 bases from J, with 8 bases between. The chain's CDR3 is CASSLSFRDEQFF. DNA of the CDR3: TGTGCCAGCAGTTTATCGTTTCGGGATGAGCAGTTCTTC.

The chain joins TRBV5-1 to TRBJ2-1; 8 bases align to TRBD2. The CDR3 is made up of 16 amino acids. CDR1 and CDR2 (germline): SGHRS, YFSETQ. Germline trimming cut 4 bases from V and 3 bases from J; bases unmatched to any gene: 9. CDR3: CASSAELAEHYNEQFF. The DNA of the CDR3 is TGCGCCAGCAGCGCTGAACTAGCGGAGCACTACAATGAGCAGTTCTTC.

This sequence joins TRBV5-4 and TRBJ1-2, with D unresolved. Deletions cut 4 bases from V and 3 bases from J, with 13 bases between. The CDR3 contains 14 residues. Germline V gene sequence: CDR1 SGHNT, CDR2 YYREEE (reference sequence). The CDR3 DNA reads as TGTGCCAGCAGCCCAACCGAAAATTACTATGGCTACACCTTC. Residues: CASSPTENYYGYTF. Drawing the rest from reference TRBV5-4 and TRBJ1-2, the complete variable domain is ETGVTQSPTHLIKTRGQQVTLRCSSQSGHNTVSWYQQALGQGPQFIFQYYREEENGRGNFPPRFSGLQFPNYSSELNVNALELDDSALYLCASSPTENYYGYTFGSGTRLTVV.

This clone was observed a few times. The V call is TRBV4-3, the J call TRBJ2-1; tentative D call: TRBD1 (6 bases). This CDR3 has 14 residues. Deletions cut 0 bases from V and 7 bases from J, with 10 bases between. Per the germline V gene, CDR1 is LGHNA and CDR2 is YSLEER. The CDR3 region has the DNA TGCGCCAGCAGCCAAGATCCCAGGGGAAATGAGCAGTTCTTC. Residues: CASSQDPRGNEQFF.

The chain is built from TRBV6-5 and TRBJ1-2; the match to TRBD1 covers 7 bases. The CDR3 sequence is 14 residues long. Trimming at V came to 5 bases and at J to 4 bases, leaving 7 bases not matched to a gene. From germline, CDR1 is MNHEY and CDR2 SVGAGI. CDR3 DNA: TGTGCCAGCAGTCCACGGGACAGTTCCTATGGCTACACCTTC. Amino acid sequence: CASSPRDSSYGYTF.

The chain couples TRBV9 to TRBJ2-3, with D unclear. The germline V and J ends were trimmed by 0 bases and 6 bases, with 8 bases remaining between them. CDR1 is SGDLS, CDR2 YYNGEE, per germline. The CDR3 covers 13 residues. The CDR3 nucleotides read TGTGCCAGCAGCGTAGCTCCGGCCGATACGCAGTATTTT. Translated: CASSVAPADTQYF.